The entry below gives a single TCR beta chain sequence along with its context. The data were obtained in a study of blood T cell repertoires in COVID-19. Study at large: Samples representing acute and convalescent COVID-19 were sourced from the United States, Italy and Spain.

TCRdb's table, derived via immunoSEQ multiplex PCR, lists solely in-frame clones and lacks some. This sample yields 150,000 to 200,000 clones, of which approximately 80% are seen a single time; less than 2% belongs to the top ten. Trimming took off 1 base at V and 5 bases at J, with 8 bases between the two ends. The germline V gene encodes CDR1 MNHEY and CDR2 SVGEGT. The CDR3 totals 14 residues. The rearrangement joins TRBV6-2 or TRBV6-3 to TRBJ2-2, with a weak D call TRBD2 (6 bases). The sequence was obtained from a human donor in a cohort sampled during active COVID-19. Material: peripheral blood. CDR3 sequence reads: CASSYLGGTGELFF. In DNA form, the CDR3 reads TGTGCCAGCAGTTACTTAGGAGGGACCGGGGAGCTGTTTTTT.